Below are 19 T cell receptor beta chains sequenced from a single sample in a study of blood T cell repertoires in COVID-19. Libraries were prepared by immunoSEQ multiplex PCR; TCRdb keeps only in-frame clonotypes and omits some of them. The data hold about 190,000 clones, with approximately 84% observed a single time. The sequencing sample was made of PBMCs or T cells enriched from blood (not recorded which). The origin of the receptors is a woman in her 30s who had recovered from COVID-19.

The table lists this clone with a count of one. V usage is TRBV7-8 and J usage is TRBJ2-1; 11 positions match TRBD2. V lost 5 bases to trimming and J lost 2 bases; unmatched junction nucleotides: 2. This CDR3 is built from 15 residues. CDR1 is SGHVS and CDR2 is FQNEAQ in the germline V gene. The chain's CDR3 is CASSTLAGAYNEQFF. The CDR3 DNA sequence: TGTGCCAGCAGCACACTAGCGGGGGCCTACAATGAGCAGTTCTTC.

In its sample, this clone was seen a few times. The chain employs TRBV6-5 and TRBJ2-7; 7 bases are shared with TRBD1. The CDR3 sequence is 14 residues long. Germline-derived CDR1 and CDR2 are MNHEY and SVGAGI. V lost 7 bases and J lost 2; bases outside the gene matches: 8. The DNA of the CDR3 is TGTGCCAGCAACTATGGGGACAGACCCTACGAGCAGTACTTC. Amino acid sequence: CASNYGDRPYEQYF.

This chain links TRBV5-1 with TRBJ1-4, with 8 bases lining up with TRBD1. The germline gives CDR1 SGHRS, CDR2 YFSETQ. J was trimmed by 6 bases and V by 3 bases; bases with no gene match: 7. The CDR3 is made up of 15 amino acids. The CDR3: CASSSRTGLDEKLFF. As DNA, the CDR3 is TGCGCCAGCAGCTCCCGGACAGGGCTTGATGAAAAACTGTTTTTT.

This clone came up once. The chain has TRBV19 and TRBJ2-1, with D possibly TRBD2 on 6 matching bases. Germline V gene sequence: CDR1 LNHDA, CDR2 SQIVND (reference sequence). V lost 11 bases to trimming and J lost 0 bases, with 14 bases between them. The CDR3 length is 14 residues. The DNA for the CDR3 is TGTGCCCAGTTACTAGCAGGCTCCTACAATGAGCAGTTCTTC. Translating it yields CAQLLAGSYNEQFF.

The table lists this clone with a count of one. The V gene is TRBV5-1, the J gene TRBJ2-3; perhaps TRBD2 as D (6 bases). V was shortened by 0 bases and J by 3 bases, with 14 bases between the two germline ends. CDR1 SGHRS and CDR2 YFSETQ come from the germline V gene. The CDR3 contains 16 residues. CDR3 sequence (DNA): TGCGCCAGCAGCTTGGACCCTTGGGCGGGGACAGATACGCAGTATTTT. Translated: CASSLDPWAGTDTQYF. The whole variable domain, filled in from reference TRBV5-1 and TRBJ2-3, reads KAGVTQTPRYLIKTRGQQVTLSCSPISGHRSVSWYQQTPGQGLQFLFEYFSETQRNKGNFPGRFSGRQFSNSRSEMNVSTLELGDSALYLCASSLDPWAGTDTQYFGPGTRLTVL.

V gene TRBV5-1 combines with J gene TRBJ1-6, with 7 bases identical to TRBD1. V shed 0 bases, J shed 8 bases, and the junction held 11 bases outside the gene matches. CDR3 size: 17 residues. The germline gives CDR1 SGHRS, CDR2 YFSETQ. CDR3 protein: CASSLAVSGQVYSPLHF. In DNA form, the CDR3 reads TGCGCCAGCAGCTTGGCGGTCTCTGGACAGGTTTATTCACCCCTCCACTTT.

The chain couples TRBV27 to TRBJ1-2; 7 positions agree with TRBD1. The CDR3 has 13 amino acids. Germline V CDR1 and CDR2: MNHEY, SMNVEV (reference sequence). Unmatched junction bases numbered 3, after V lost 3 bases and J lost 5 bases. In nucleotides, the CDR3 is TGTGCCAGCAGTTTTCGGACAGGATATGGCTACACCTTC. It yields the protein CASSFRTGYGYTF.

The CDR3 DNA reads as TGCGCCAGCAGCAGGACAGGGAATAGCAATCAGCCCCAGCATTTT. Protein sequence: CASSRTGNSNQPQHF. The chain has TRBV10-2 and TRBJ1-5; TRBD1 matches at 8 bases. Germline values: CDR1 WSHSY, CDR2 SAAADI. V lost 6 bases, J lost 0 bases, and 4 bases stayed unmatched. The CDR3 covers 15 residues.

The chain links TRBV9 to TRBJ2-3; 8 bases map to TRBD2. Per germline, CDR1 SGDLS and CDR2 YYNGEE. The ends lost 4 bases at V and 2 bases at J; junction bases unmatched: 6. This CDR3 is built from 15 residues. This CDR3 reads CASSYSGGNTDTQYF. The CDR3 DNA reads TGTGCCAGCAGCTACAGCGGGGGAAACACAGATACGCAGTATTTT.

The chain is built from TRBV7-2 and TRBJ2-3; D is perhaps TRBD1 (5 bases). CDR1 SGHTA and CDR2 FQGNSA come from the germline V gene. Trimming left V 5 bases short and J 0 bases short, with 9 bases between. This CDR3 is built from 14 residues. This CDR3 is CASSPGSSTDTQYF. CDR3 nucleotide sequence: TGTGCCAGCAGCCCAGGGTCTAGCACAGATACGCAGTATTTT.

The CDR3 sequence: CASSHNSGNTIYF. In nucleotides, the CDR3 is TGTGCCAGCAGCCACAACTCTGGAAACACCATATATTTT. The chain combines TRBV3-1 (or the pseudogene TRBV3-2) with TRBJ1-3; no firm D call. The CDR3 contains 13 residues. The germline V and J ends were trimmed by 3 bases and 0 bases, with 3 bases remaining between them. Germline lookup yields CDR1 LGHDT and CDR2 YNNKEL (reference sequence).

CDR3 coding DNA: TGTGCCAGCAGCTACGCGGACGGAGGGTCTAATGAAAAACTGTTTTTT. Protein product: CASSYADGGSNEKLFF. The chain combines TRBV5-6 with TRBJ1-4, with D uncertain. The CDR3 extends over 16 amino acids. V dropped 3 bases and J dropped 3 bases, with 15 bases sitting between them. Germline loops: CDR1 SGHDT, CDR2 YYEEEE.

The chain links TRBV19 to TRBJ1-1; D might be TRBD1 (5 bases). V was shortened by 10 bases and J by 6 bases, with 15 bases between the two germline ends. Germline V gene data show CDR1 as LNHDA and CDR2 as SQIVND (reference sequence). The CDR3 runs 12 residues. CDR3 region: CATAWGVSEAFF. The CDR3 DNA is TGTGCCACCGCCTGGGGGGTATCTGAAGCTTTCTTT.

This sequence joins TRBV7-3 and TRBJ2-7; 15 bases align to TRBD2. The CDR3 sequence is 19 residues long. Germline V CDR1 and CDR2: SGHTA, FQGTGA. Unmatched junction bases numbered 7, after V lost 1 base and J lost 0 bases. The CDR3 loop is CASSLIGGLAGGHSYEQYF. In nucleotides, the CDR3 is TGTGCCAGCAGCTTAATAGGGGGACTAGCGGGAGGACACTCCTACGAGCAGTACTTC.

The chain links TRBV29-1 to TRBJ2-4, with a possible D match to TRBD2 (5 bases). Trimming stripped 3 bases from V and 14 bases from J, with 14 bases between. The CDR3 has 11 amino acids. Germline-derived CDR1 and CDR2 are SQVTM and ANQGSEA. CDR3 in DNA: TGCAGCGTTGATGAAGGTCTTAGCGAGTACTTC. It codes for CSVDEGLSEYF.

The V gene is TRBV24-1, the J gene TRBJ2-7; 7 bases line up with TRBD2. V gave up 9 bases and J gave up 2 bases; unmatched junction bases: 21. The CDR3 has 18 amino acids. CDR1 is KGHDR, CDR2 SFDVKD, per germline. The DNA of the CDR3 is TGTGCCACCGGGGGGGGACGGGATACTAGCACCTATACCTACGAGCAGTACTTC. Protein product: CATGGGRDTSTYTYEQYF.

The genes are TRBV5-4 and TRBJ1-4, with a tentative D call TRBD1 (6 bases). This CDR3 has 13 residues. The germline V gene encodes CDR1 SGHNT and CDR2 YYREEE (reference sequence). Trimming left V 4 bases short and J 8 bases short, with 12 bases between. The CDR3 spells CASSGGPGEKLFF. As DNA, the CDR3 is TGTGCCAGCAGCGGGGGCCCTGGGGAAAAACTGTTTTTT.

There are a few counts of this clone. This chain joins TRBV7-9 and TRBJ1-4; perhaps TRBD1 as D (5 bases). V dropped 3 bases and J dropped 5 bases, with 10 bases sitting between them. This CDR3 comprises 14 residues. CDR1 and CDR2 from the germline V gene are SEHNR and FQNEAQ (reference sequence). This CDR3 reads CASSFRGGNEKLFF. CDR3 sequence (DNA): TGTGCCAGCAGCTTCCGGGGGGGAAATGAAAAACTGTTTTTT.

The chain employs TRBV6-1 and TRBJ2-7; 9 bases fit TRBD1. CDR1 MNHNS and CDR2 SASEGT come from the germline V gene. The CDR3 has 16 residues. J lost 3 bases, V lost 4 bases, and 10 bases had no gene match. The DNA of the CDR3 is TGTGCCAGCAGTGTTGCCCTCCCGGGACAGGGCTACGAGCAGTACGTC. Translated: CASSVALPGQGYEQYV.